The clone carrying this T cell receptor beta chain was picked up many times. The authors produced TCR alpha and TCR beta cDNA libraries with sample barcodes and UMIs by 5'RACE using constant-segment primers. TCRdb processed the 5' RACE reads anew with MiXCR; each CDR3 protein has one entry. The top ten hold approximately 15% of the sample, which has around 130,000 distinct CDR3 sequences, 15% to 20% seen once. CDR3 length equals 14 residues. With 5 bases removed from V and 4 bases from J, the gap between germline ends came to 13 bases. Germline CDR1 and CDR2: SNHLY and FYNNEI. This record comes from a study of T-cell memory formation after mild COVID-19.

The clonotype comes from an adult woman who had mild COVID-19 (a few samples of this study predate the infection). Cell type and time point are not known. This chain links TRBV2 with TRBJ2-3; D might be TRBD1 (6 bases). Material: PBMCs or a T cell subset sorted from them (not recorded which). CDR3 DNA sequence: TGTGCCAGCAGTAGGGGGTCCCCCGCAGATACGCAGTATTTT. Translating gives CASSRGSPADTQYF.